These T cell receptor beta chains were read from a single sample in a study of tumor and adjacent non-tumor tissue in lung cancer. In TCRdb, the multiplex PCR reads were re-called with MiXCR into one record per CDR3 protein. Among 65,000 to 90,000 distinct CDR3 sequences listed, around 85% were seen once. Sequenced material: lung tumor tissue. These receptors were collected from a woman aged 45 to 65 with non-small cell lung cancer. Both conserved end residues are part of each CDR3. The D gene is left open where the match is weak. Only some rows state a clone size, as once, few, many or a class for expanded clones.

TRBV29-1	TRBJ2-5	NA	NA	CSTGTNGQTQYF	TGTAGTACAGGGACTAACGGGCAGACCCAGTATTTC
TRBV12-3/TRBV12-4	TRBJ1-2	many	NA	CASSLQNYGYTF	TGTGCCAGCAGTTTACAGAACTATGGCTACACCTTC
TRBV4-1	TRBJ2-1	once	TRBD2	CASNQGNSGPYNEQLF	TGCGCCAGCAACCAAGGGAATAGCGGGCCTTACAATGAGCAGCTCTTC
TRBV20-1	TRBJ2-7	NA	TRBD1	CSSSGDRGRRYEQYF	TGCAGTTCTAGTGGGGACAGGGGCCGCCGCTACGAACAGTACTTC
TRBV12-3/TRBV12-4	TRBJ1-2	NA	NA	CASSHSRLYGYTF	TGTGCCAGCAGCCACAGCCGTCTCTATGGGTACACCTTC
TRBV6-1	TRBJ1-5	NA	NA	CDRSAPVVGVNQPQHF	TGTGACAGGAGTGCCCCAGTGGTAGGCGTCAATCAGCCCCAGCATTTT
TRBV12-3/TRBV12-4	TRBJ2-7	NA	TRBD1	CASSWGQATGEQYF	TGTGCCAGCAGCTGGGGACAGGCGACAGGGGAGCAGTACTTC
TRBV7-9	TRBJ2-6	NA	NA	CASSLGAGVPGANLLTF	TGTGCCAGCAGCTTAGGGGCTGGGGTGCCTGGGGCCAACCTCCTGACTTTC
TRBV6-5	TRBJ2-1	NA	TRBD2	CANRIRTSASGEQFF	TGTGCCAACAGAATCCGGACTAGCGCGTCGGGTGAGCAGTTCTTC
TRBV20-1	TRBJ2-7	NA	TRBD2	CSARRFLVVGGPWRYAQYF	TGCAGTGCTAGGAGGTTCCTGGTAGTGGGAGGGCCCTGGAGGTACGCGCAGTACTTC
TRBV28	TRBJ2-3	NA	NA	CGRTLGGDRQYF	TGTGGCAGGACCTTGGGGGGAGATAGGCAGTATTTT
TRBV6-2/TRBV6-3	TRBJ2-1	NA	NA	CARSIGVEQCF	TGTGCCAGAAGCATAGGTGTTGAGCAGTGCTTC
TRBV6-5	TRBJ2-5	NA	NA	CANSYDLTSGETQYF	TGTGCCAACAGTTATGACCTCACCTCGGGAGAGACCCAGTACTTC
TRBV20-1	TRBJ2-3	once	TRBD2	CSATGGETLVTQYF	TGCAGTGCTACGGGGGGGGAAACGTTGGTTACGCAGTATTTT
TRBV11-2	TRBJ1-6	NA	NA	CASSLRRDYSLLHF	TGTGCCAGCAGTCTACGACGGGATTATTCACTCCTCCACTTT